Here is one T cell receptor beta chain with its context. Its antigen is not identified. CDR3 size: 11 residues. Trimming took 4 bases from V and 9 from J, leaving 10 bases between them. Germline V lookup: CDR1 DFQATT, CDR2 SNEGSKA (reference sequence). The investigators reverse transcribed all of the isolated RNA, so they sequenced expressed TCRB transcripts. Sequencing was performed with immunoSEQ multiplex PCR; in TCRdb, only in-frame clones are kept and a portion is missing. The table includes approximately 270,000 clones, around an eighth detected once. These data belong to a study of beta chain features in type 1 diabetes. Study-level points and caveats: For Type 1 diabetes patients, all four CD4+ subsets carried TCRB CDR3s that were moderately but significantly shorter.

The receptor comes from a man between 25 and 39 years old with type 1 diabetes. The chain couples TRBV20-1 to TRBJ2-1; possibly TRBD2 for D (5 bases). The specimen sequenced was naive CD4+ T cells from blood. This CDR3 is CSANERGEQFF. CDR3 nucleotides: TGCAGTGCTAACGAACGGGGTGAGCAGTTCTTC.